This TCR beta chain was identified in a study of blood T cell repertoires in COVID-19. Original processing methods: Reference gene primers were amplified, and this amplification served to estimate nucleated cell counts. Here immunoSEQ multiplex PCR was the method, and the copy in TCRdb shows in-frame clones only, minus some. The V and J calls and clone size are taken from that table; D and trimming were inferred from the DNA. The sample has 250,000 or so clones, about 90% seen once. The receptor was derived from a woman aged 25 to 45 with acute COVID-19. The sample comprised PBMCs or T cells enriched from blood (not recorded which).

CDR3: CASSQALASFYEQYF. In DNA form, the CDR3 reads TGTGCCAGCAGCCAGGCCCTAGCGAGTTTCTACGAGCAGTACTTC. This chain links TRBV3-1 (or the pseudogene TRBV3-2) with TRBJ2-7, with D possibly being TRBD2 (6 bases). Trimming took 3 bases from V and 3 from J, leaving 15 bases between them. Germline lookup yields CDR1 LGHDT and CDR2 YNNKEL (reference sequence). The CDR3 covers 15 residues.